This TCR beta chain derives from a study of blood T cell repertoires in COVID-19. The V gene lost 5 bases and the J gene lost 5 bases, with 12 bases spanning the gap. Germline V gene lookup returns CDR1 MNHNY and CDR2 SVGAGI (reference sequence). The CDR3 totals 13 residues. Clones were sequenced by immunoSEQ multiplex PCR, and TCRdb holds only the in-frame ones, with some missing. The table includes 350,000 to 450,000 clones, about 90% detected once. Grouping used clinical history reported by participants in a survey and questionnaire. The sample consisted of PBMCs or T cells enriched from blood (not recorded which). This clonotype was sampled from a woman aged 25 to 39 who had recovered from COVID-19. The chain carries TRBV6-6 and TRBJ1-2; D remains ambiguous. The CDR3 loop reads CASSARGGYGYTF. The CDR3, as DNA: TGTGCCAGCAGTGCCCGTGGCGGGTATGGCTACACCTTC.